This T cell receptor beta chain was captured in a study of T cell responses to AZD1222 COVID-19 vaccine. The method was immunoSEQ multiplex PCR; TCRdb's version includes in-frame clones alone and lacks a portion of them. The data hold 150,000 to 200,000 clones, with almost 90% observed a single time. CDR3 size: 20 residues. Of note for this clone: Its antigen remains unknown.

Findings of the study overall: Donors were chiefly white British, with a greater number of females, and clonal diversity was perhaps underestimated.

This TCR was sampled from an adult in good health. The V gene is TRBV12-2, the J gene TRBJ2-1; the table's D call, TRBD2, has no DNA check behind it. TRBV12-2 constitutes a pseudogene. This material consisted of peripheral blood, taken on day 0 of AZD1222 vaccination. This chain's CDR3 is CASRLVNGLAGTGDYNEQFF. In DNA, the CDR3 is TGTGCAAGTCGCTTAGTCAACGGCCTAGCGGGAACCGGTGACTACAATGAGCAGTTCTTC.